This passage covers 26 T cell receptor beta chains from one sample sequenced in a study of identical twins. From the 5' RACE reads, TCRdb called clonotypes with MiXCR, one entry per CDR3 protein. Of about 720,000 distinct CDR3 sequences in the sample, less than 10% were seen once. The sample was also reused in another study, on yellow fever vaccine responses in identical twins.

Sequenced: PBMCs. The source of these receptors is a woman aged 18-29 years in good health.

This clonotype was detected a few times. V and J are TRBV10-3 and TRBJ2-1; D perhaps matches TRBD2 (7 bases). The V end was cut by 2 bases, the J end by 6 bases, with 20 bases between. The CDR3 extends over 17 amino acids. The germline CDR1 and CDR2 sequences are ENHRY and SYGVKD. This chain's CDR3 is CAISEPTGAGVFNEQFF. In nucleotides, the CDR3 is TGTGCCATCAGTGAGCCAACGGGGGCGGGGGTCTTCAATGAGCAGTTCTTC.

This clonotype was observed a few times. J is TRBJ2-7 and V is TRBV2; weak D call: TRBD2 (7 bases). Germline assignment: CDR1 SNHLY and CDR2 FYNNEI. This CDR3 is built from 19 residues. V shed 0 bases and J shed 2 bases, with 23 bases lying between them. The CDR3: CASSEASLRGALNTYEQYF. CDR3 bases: TGTGCCAGCAGTGAAGCTAGCCTACGGGGGGCATTGAATACCTACGAGCAGTACTTC.

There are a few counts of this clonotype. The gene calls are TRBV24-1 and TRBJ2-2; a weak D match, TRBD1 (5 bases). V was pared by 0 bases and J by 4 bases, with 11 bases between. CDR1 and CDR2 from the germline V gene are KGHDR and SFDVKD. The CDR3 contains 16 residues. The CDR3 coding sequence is TGTGCCACCAGTGATTTGCCGGCAGGGTCCACCGGGGAGCTGTTTTTT. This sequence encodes CATSDLPAGSTGELFF.

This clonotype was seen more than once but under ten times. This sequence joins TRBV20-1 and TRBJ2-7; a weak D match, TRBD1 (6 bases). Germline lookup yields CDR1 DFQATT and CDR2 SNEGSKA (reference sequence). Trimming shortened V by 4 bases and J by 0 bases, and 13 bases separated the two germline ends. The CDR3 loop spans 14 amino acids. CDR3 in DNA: TGCAGTGCTAACAGGGAAGCCCTCTCCTACGAGCAGTACTTC. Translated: CSANREALSYEQYF.

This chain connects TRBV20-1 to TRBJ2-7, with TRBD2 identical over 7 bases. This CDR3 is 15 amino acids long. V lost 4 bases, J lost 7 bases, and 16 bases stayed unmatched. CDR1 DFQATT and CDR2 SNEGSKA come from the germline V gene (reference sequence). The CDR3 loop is CSATLAGASLSEQYF. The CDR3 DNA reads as TGCAGTGCTACGCTTGCGGGAGCCTCCCTATCTGAGCAGTACTTC.

The CDR3 nucleotides are TGCAGTGCTAGAGATGGGGGACAGGGGCACTACGAGCAGTACTTC. Encoded protein: CSARDGGQGHYEQYF. The V gene is TRBV20-1, the J gene TRBJ2-7; 10 bases are shared with TRBD1. CDR3 length: 15 residues. The V segment lost 0 bases and the J segment 3 bases; nucleotides outside the gene matches: 5. Germline CDR1 is DFQATT and CDR2 is SNEGSKA (reference sequence).

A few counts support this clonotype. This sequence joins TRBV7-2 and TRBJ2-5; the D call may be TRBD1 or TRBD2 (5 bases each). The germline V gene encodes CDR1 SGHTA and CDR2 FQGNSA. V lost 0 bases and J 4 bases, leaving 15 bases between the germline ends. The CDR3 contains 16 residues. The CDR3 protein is CASSLARAGRRETQYF. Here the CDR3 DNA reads TGTGCCAGCAGCTTAGCGCGGGCAGGGCGGCGAGAGACCCAGTACTTC.

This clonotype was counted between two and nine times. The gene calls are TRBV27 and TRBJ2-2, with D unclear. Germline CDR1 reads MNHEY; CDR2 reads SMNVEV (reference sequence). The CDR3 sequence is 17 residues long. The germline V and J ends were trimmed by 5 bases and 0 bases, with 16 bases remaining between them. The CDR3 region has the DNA TGTGCCAGCAGTCTCCGCAAGGTTTGGGCGAACACCGGGGAGCTGTTTTTT. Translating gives CASSLRKVWANTGELFF.

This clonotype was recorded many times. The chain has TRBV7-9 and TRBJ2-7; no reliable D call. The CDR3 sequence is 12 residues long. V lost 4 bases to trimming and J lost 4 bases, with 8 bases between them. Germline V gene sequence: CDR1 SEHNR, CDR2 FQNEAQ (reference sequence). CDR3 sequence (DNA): TGTGCCAGCAGCTCCGAGCCTTACGAGCAGTACTTC. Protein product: CASSSEPYEQYF.

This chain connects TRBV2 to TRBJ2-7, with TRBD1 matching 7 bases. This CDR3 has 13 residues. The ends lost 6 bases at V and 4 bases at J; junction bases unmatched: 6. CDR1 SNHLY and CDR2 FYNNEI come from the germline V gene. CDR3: CASRHRGPYEQYF. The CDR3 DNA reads TGTGCCAGCAGGCACAGGGGCCCGTACGAGCAGTACTTC.

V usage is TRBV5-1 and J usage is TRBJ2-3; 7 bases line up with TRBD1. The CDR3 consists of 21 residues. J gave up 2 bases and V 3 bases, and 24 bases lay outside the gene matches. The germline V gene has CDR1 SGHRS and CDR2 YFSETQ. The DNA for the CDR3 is TGCGCCAGCAGCTCGGGACCCCGGTCGGACAGGCCTTCCACCCACACAGATACGCAGTATTTT. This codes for CASSSGPRSDRPSTHTDTQYF.

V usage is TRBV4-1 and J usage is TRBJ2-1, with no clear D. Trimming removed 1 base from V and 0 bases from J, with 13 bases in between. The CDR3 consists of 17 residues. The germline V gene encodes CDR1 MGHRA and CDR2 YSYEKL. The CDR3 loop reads CASSQGLGFSSYNEQFF. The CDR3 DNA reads TGCGCCAGCAGCCAAGGTCTTGGCTTTAGCTCCTACAATGAGCAGTTCTTC.

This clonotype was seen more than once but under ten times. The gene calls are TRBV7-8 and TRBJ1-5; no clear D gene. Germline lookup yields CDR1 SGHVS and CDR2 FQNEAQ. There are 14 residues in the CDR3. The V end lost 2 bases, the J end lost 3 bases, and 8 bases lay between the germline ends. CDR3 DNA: TGTGCCAGCAGCTTACGCAGGCTCAATCAGCCCCAGCATTTT. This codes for CASSLRRLNQPQHF.

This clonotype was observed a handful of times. CDR3 nucleotides: TGCGCCAGCAGCCCCGGGACAGGGGCTTTCTCTGGAAACACCATATATTTT. Its protein product is CASSPGTGAFSGNTIYF. The chain joins TRBV5-1 to TRBJ1-3, with 10 bases fitting TRBD1. V shed 4 bases, J shed 0 bases, and the junction held 7 bases outside the gene matches. The V gene's germline CDR1 is SGHRS and CDR2 YFSETQ. The CDR3 totals 17 residues.

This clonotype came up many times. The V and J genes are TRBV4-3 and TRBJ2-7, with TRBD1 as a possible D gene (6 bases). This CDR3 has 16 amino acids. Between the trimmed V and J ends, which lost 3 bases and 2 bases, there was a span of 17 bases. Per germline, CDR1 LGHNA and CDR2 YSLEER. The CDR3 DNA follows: TGCGCCAGCAGCCAGGACAGCCTTCTAGGGGCCTACGAGCAGTACTTC. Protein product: CASSQDSLLGAYEQYF.

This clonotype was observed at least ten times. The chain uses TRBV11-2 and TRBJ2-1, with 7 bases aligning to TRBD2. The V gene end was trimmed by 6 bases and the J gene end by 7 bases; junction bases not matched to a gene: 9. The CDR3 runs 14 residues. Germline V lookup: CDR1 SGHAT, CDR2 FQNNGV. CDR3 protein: CASSHMGGLNEQFF. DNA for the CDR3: TGTGCCAGCAGTCACATGGGGGGGTTGAATGAGCAGTTCTTC.

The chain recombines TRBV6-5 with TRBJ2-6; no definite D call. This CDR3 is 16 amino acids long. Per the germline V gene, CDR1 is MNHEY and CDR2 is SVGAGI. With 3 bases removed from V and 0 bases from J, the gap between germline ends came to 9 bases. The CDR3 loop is CASSYYGSSGANVLTF. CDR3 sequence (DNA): TGTGCCAGCAGTTATTACGGGTCCTCTGGGGCCAACGTCCTGACTTTC.

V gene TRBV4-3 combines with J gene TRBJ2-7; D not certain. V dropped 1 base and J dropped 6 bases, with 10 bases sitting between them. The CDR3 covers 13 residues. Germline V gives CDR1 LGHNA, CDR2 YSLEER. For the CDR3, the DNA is TGCGCCAGCAGCCAAGTTGGCGGTACCGAGCAGTACTTC. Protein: CASSQVGGTEQYF.

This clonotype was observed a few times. The CDR3 spells CSARDNIIDYGYTF. The CDR3 DNA reads as TGCAGTGCTAGGGACAATATTATCGACTATGGCTACACCTTC. The rearrangement joins TRBV20-1 to TRBJ1-2, with a possible D match to TRBD1 (5 bases). Trimming removed 3 bases at V and 3 bases at J, with 14 bases between. This CDR3 is built from 14 residues. Germline values: CDR1 DFQATT, CDR2 SNEGSKA (reference sequence).

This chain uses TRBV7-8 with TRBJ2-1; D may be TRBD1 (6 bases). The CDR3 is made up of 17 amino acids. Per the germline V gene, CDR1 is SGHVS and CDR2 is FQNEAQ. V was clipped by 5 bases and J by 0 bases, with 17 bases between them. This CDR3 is CASSRYRDPPSYNEQFF. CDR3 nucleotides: TGTGCCAGCAGCCGCTACAGGGACCCCCCCTCCTACAATGAGCAGTTCTTC.

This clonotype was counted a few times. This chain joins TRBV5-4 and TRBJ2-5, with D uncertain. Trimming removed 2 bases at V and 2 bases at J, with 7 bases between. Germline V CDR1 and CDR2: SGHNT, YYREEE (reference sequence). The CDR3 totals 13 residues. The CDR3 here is CASSFRLQETQYF. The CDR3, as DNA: TGTGCCAGCAGCTTTCGACTGCAAGAGACCCAGTACTTC.

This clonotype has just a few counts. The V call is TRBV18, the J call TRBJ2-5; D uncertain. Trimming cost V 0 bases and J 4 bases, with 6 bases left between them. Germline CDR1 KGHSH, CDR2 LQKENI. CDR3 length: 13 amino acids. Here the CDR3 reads CASSPPYAETQYF. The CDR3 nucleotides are TGTGCCAGCTCACCACCGTATGCAGAGACCCAGTACTTC.

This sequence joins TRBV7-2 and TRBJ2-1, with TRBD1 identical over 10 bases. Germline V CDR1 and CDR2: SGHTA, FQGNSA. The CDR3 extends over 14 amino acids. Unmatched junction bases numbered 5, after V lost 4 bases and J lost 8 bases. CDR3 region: CASSSTGGMDEQFF. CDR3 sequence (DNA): TGTGCCAGCAGCTCGACAGGGGGCATGGATGAGCAGTTCTTC.

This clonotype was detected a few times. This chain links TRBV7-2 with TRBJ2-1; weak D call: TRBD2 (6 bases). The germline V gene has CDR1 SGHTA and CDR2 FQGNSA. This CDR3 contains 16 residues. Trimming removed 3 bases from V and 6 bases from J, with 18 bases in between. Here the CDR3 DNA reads TGTGCCAGCAGCTTTTCTAGCGAGCTGGGTGGCAATGAGCAGTTCTTC. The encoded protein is CASSFSSELGGNEQFF.

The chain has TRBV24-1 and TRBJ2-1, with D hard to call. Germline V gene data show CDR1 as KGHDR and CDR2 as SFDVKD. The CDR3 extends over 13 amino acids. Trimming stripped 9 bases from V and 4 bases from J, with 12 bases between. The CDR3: CATAPIGYNEQFF. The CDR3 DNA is TGTGCCACCGCCCCCATTGGATACAATGAGCAGTTCTTC.

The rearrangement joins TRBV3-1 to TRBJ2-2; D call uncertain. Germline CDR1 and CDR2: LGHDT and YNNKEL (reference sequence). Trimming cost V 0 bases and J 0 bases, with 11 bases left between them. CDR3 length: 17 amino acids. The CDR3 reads CASSQDRIRTNTGELFF. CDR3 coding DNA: TGTGCCAGCAGCCAAGATCGCATCCGGACGAACACCGGGGAGCTGTTTTTT. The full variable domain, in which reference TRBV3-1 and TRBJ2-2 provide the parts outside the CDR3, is DTAVSQTPKYLVTQMGNDKSIKCEQNLGHDTMYWYKQDSKKFLKIMFSYNNKELIINETVPNRFSPKSPDKAHLNLHINSLELGDSAVYFCASSQDRIRTNTGELFFGEGSRLTVL.